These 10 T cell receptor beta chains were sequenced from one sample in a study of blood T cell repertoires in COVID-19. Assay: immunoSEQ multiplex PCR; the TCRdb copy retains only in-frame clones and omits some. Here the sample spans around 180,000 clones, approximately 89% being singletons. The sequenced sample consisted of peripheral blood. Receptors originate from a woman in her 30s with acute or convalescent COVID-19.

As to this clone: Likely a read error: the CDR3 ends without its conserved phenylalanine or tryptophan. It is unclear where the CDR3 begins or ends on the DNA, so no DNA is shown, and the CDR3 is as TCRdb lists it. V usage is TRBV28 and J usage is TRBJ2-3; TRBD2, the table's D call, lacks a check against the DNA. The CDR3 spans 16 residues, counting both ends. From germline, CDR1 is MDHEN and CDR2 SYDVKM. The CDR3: CASSLNRGTEGPDLSV.

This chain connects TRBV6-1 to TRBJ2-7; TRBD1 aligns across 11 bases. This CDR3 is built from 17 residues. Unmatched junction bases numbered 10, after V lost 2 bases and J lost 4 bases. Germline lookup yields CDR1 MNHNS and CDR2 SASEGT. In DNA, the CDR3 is TGTGCCAGCAGTGAATATTATCTGGGGACAGGGGGTTACGAGCAGTACTTC. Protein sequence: CASSEYYLGTGGYEQYF.

This CDR3 reads CATAGTHGEKLFF. The CDR3 nucleotides are TGTGCCACCGCCGGGACACATGGCGAAAAACTGTTTTTT. V gene TRBV28 combines with J gene TRBJ1-4; TRBD1 is a possible D gene (6 bases). The V end lost 10 bases, the J end lost 8 bases, and 17 bases lay between the germline ends. The CDR3 contains 13 residues. The germline V gene has CDR1 MDHEN and CDR2 SYDVKM.

CDR3 protein: CASSGLAGESGANVLTF. The CDR3 DNA follows: TGTGCCAGCAGTGGACTAGCGGGAGAAAGTGGGGCCAACGTCCTGACTTTC. The chain employs TRBV7-9 and TRBJ2-6, with TRBD2 identical over 13 bases. Germline CDR1 and CDR2: SEHNR and FQNEAQ (reference sequence). There are 17 residues in the CDR3. V shed 6 bases and J 3 bases; nucleotides not matched to a gene: 5.

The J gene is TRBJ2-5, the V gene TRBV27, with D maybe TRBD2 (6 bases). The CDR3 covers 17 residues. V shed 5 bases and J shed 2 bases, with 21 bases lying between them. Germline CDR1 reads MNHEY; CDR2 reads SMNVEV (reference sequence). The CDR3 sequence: CASSINRDLGSQETQYF. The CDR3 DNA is TGTGCCAGCAGTATAAACCGGGACTTAGGATCTCAAGAGACCCAGTACTTC.

The chain's CDR3 is CASSMDYGELFF. The CDR3 bases are TGTGCCAGCAGCATGGACTACGGGGAGCTGTTTTTT. The rearrangement links TRBV5-6 to TRBJ2-2, with D tentatively TRBD2 (6 bases). CDR3 size: 12 residues. The V end lost 4 bases, the J end lost 7 bases, and 8 bases lay between the germline ends. Germline values: CDR1 SGHDT, CDR2 YYEEEE.

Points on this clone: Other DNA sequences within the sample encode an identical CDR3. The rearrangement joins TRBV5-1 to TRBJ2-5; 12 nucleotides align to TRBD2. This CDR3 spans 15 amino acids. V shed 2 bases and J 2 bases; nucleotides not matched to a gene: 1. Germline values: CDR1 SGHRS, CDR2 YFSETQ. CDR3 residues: CASSFGTSGQETQYF. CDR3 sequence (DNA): TGCGCCAGCAGCTTTGGGACTAGCGGGCAAGAGACCCAGTACTTC.

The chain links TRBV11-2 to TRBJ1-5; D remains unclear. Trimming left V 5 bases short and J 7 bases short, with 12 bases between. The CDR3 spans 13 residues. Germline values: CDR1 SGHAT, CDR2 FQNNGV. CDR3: CASSLSGGQPQHF. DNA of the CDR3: TGTGCCAGCAGCCTCTCGGGTGGGCAGCCCCAGCATTTT.

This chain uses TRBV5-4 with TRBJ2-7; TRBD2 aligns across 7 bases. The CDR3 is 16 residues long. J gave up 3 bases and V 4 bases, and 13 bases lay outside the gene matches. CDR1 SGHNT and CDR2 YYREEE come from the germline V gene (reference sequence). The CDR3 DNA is TGTGCCAGCAGCCCGGGGGGAGAAACCGGGCACTACGAGCAGTACTTC. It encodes CASSPGGETGHYEQYF.

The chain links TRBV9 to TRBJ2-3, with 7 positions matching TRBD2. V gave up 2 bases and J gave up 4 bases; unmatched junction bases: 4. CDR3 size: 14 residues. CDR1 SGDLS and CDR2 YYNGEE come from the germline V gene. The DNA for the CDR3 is TGTGCCAGCAGCGTCCGGGGGGTAGCAGATACGCAGTATTTT. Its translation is CASSVRGVADTQYF.